This TCR beta chain originates from a study of blood T cell repertoires in COVID-19. As for the study in general: The United States, Italy and Spain were the sources of the acute and convalescent COVID-19 samples. PBMCs, B-cell-depleted T cells, or T cells were the source of the cDNA or gDNA that made up the material.

In the original analysis: Estimates of nucleated cell counts were drawn from the amplification of reference gene primers. Using immunoSEQ multiplex PCR, the repertoire was profiled, and TCRdb retains in-frame clones only, with some absent. That table supplies the V and J calls and clone size; D and trimming were determined from the DNA. This table holds some 97,000 clones, approximately 90% found once. The CDR3 spans 14 residues. Unmatched junction bases numbered 1, after V lost 3 bases and J lost 2 bases. Germline assignment: CDR1 SGHRS and CDR2 YFSETQ. The sequence was obtained from a man aged 45 to 65 with acute or convalescent COVID-19. V and J are TRBV5-1 and TRBJ1-5; 8 bases match TRBD1. The specimen sequenced was peripheral blood. DNA of the CDR3: TGCGCCAGCAGCTCACAGGGGGGCAATCAGCCCCAGCATTTT. Its protein is CASSSQGGNQPQHF.